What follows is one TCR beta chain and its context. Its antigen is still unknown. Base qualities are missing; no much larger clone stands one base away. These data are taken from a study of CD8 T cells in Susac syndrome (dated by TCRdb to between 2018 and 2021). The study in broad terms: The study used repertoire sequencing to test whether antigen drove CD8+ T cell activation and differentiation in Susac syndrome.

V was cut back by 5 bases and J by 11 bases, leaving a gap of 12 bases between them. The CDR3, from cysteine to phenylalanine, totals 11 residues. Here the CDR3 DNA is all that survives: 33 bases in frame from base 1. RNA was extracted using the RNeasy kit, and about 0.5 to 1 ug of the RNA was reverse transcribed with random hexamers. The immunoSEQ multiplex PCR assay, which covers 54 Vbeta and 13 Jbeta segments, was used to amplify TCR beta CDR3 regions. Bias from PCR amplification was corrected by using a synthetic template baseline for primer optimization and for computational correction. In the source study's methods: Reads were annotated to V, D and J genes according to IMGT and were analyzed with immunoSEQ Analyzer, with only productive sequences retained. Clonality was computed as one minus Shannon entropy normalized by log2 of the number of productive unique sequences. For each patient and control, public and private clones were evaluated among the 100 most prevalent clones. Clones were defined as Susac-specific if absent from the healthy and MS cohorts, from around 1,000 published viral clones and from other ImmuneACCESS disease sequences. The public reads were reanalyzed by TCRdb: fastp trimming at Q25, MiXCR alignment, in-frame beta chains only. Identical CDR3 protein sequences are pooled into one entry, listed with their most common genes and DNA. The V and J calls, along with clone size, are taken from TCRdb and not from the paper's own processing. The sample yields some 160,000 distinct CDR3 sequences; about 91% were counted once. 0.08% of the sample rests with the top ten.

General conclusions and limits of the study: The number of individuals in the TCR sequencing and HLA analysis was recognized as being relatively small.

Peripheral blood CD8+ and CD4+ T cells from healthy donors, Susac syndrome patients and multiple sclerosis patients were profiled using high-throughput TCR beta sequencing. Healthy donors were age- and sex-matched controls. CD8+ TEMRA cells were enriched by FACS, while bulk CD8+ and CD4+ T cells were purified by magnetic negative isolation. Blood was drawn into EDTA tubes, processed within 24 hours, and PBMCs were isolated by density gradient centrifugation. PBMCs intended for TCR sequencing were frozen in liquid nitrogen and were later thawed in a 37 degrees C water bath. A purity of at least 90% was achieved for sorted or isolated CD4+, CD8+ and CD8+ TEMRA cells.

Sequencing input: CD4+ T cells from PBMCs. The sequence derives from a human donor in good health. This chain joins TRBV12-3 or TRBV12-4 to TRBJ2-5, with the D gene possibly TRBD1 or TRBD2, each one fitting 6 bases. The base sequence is TGTGCCAGCAGTCAGGGGACTGTACAGTACTTC. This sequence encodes CASSQGTVQYF.